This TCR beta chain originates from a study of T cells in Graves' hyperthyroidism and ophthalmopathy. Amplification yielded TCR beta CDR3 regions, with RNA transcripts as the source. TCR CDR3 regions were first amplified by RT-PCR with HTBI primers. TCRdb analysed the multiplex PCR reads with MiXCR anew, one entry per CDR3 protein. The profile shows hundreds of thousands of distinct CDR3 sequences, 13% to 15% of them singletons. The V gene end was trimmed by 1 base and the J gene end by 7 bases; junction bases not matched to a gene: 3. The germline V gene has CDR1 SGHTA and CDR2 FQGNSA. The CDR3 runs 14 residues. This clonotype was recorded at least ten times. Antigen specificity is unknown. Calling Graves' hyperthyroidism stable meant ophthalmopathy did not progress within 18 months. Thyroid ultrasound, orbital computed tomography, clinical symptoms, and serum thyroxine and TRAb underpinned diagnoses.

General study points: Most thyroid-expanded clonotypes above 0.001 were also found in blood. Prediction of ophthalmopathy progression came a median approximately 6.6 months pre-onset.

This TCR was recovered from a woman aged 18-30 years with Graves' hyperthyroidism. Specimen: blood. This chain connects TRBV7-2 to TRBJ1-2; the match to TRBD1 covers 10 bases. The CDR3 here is CASSLGQGAFGYTF. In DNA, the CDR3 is TGTGCCAGCAGCTTAGGACAGGGGGCCTTTGGCTACACCTTC.